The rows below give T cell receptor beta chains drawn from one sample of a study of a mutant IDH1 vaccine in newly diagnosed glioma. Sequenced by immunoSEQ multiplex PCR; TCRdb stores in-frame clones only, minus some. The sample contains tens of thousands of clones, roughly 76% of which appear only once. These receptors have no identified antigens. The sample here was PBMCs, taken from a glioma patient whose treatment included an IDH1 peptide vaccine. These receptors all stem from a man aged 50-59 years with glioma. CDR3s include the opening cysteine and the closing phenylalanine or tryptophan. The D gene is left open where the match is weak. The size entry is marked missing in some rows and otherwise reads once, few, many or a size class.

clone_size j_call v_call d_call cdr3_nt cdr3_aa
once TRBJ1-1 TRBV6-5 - TGTGCCAGCAGTTACTCTAAAACGAACACTGAAGCTTTCTTT CASSYSKTNTEAFF
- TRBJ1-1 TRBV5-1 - TGCGCCAGCAGCTCACGGACGGGGATGAACTCTGAAGCTTTCTTT CASSSRTGMNSEAFF
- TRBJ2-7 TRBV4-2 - TGTGCCAGCAGCCAAGATCCGGACAGTCCCTACGAGCAGTACTTC CASSQDPDSPYEQYF
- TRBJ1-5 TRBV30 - TGTGCCTGGAGTGGACCGCCCGCCTCGGAGCCCCAGCATTTT CAWSGPPASEPQHF
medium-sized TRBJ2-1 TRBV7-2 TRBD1 TGTGCCAGCAGCTCTAGGGGGCATCGAAGCTCCTACAATGAGCAGTTCTTC CASSSRGHRSSYNEQFF
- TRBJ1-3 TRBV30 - TGTGCCTGTGTGGTTTATCGGACCGGAAACACCATATATTTT CACVVYRTGNTIYF
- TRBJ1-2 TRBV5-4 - TGTGCCAGCAGCTTGGACGGTTCCCTGGGTGGCTACACCTTC CASSLDGSLGGYTF
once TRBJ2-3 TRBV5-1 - TGCGCCAGCAGCTTGGCGGGAGACCGCACAGATACGCAGTATTTT CASSLAGDRTDTQYF
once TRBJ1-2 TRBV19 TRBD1 TGTGCCAGTAGTGCTACAGGGGGAGGAGGCTACACCTTC CASSATGGGGYTF
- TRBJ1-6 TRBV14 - TGTGCCAGCAGCCGGCAGAATTCACCCCTCCACTTT CASSRQNSPLHF
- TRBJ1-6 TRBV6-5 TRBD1 TGTGCCAGCAGCGGTCCGGGACAGGGTGGTTCACCCCTCCACTTT CASSGPGQGGSPLHF
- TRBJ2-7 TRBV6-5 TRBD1 TGTGCCAGCAGAGACAGGGGAGGTAGCGGTGAGCAGTACTTC CASRDRGGSGEQYF
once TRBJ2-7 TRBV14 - TGTGCCAGCAGCCAAGGGTCGGACGAGCAGTACTTC CASSQGSDEQYF
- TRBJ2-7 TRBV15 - TGTGCCACCAGCAGAGATCAGGGCCCCTACGAGCAGTACTTC CATSRDQGPYEQYF
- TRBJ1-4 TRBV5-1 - TGCGCCAGCAGCAATCAGTATTCAGCTAATGAAAAACTGTTTTTT CASSNQYSANEKLFF
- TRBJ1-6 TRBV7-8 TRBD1 TGTGCCAGCAGTGAAGGGACAGCTTATAATTCACCCCTCCACTTT CASSEGTAYNSPLHF
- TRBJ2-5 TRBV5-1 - TGCGCCAGCAGCTTGAGAAACAGCCAAGAGACCCAGTACTTC CASSLRNSQETQYF
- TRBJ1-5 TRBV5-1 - TGCGCCAGCAGCTTGGATGTGAATCAGCCCCAGCATTTT CASSLDVNQPQHF
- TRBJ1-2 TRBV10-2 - TGCGCCAGCAGTGAGTCGAGGCAGGGGCTTGGCTACACCTTC CASSESRQGLGYTF
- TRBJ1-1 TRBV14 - TGTGCCAGCAGCCAAGAAGCGAACACTGAAGCTTTCTTT CASSQEANTEAFF
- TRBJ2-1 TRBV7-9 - TGTGCCAGCAGCTTAGCACCAGATTGGGATGAGCAGTTCTTC CASSLAPDWDEQFF
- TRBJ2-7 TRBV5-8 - TGTGCCAGCAGCTGGGGACCGGCAAACTACGAGCAGTACTTC CASSWGPANYEQYF
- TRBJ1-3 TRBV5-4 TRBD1 TGTGCCAGCAGCCCCGGACAGGGCGCTGGAAACACCATATATTTT CASSPGQGAGNTIYF
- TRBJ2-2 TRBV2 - TGTGCCAGCAGTGGAAGGCAGGCTGCGAACACCGGGGAGCTGTTTTTT CASSGRQAANTGELFF
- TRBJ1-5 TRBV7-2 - TGTGCCAGCAGCCAAACACGGGGTCAGCCCCAGCATTTT CASSQTRGQPQHF
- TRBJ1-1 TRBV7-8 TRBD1 TGTGCCAGCAGCTTGACAGGGGGCACTGAAGCTTTCTTT CASSLTGGTEAFF
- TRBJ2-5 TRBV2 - TGTGCCAGCAGAGCCCCACTAGCAGGGGAGACCCAGTACTTC CASRAPLAGETQYF
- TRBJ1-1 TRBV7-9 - TGTGCCAGCAGCCTCGGACAGACGAACACTGAAGCTTTCTTT CASSLGQTNTEAFF
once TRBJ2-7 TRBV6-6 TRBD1 TGTGCCAGCAGCCCGATGGGACAGGGGTCCCACGAGCAGTACTTC CASSPMGQGSHEQYF
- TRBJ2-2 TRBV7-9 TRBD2 TGTGCCAGCACCCTGACTAGCGGGGGGGCCGCCGGGGAGCTGTTTTTT CASTLTSGGAAGELFF
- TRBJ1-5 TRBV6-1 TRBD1 TGTGCCAGCCGGGACAGGGGGGTAGGACAGCCCCAGCATTTT CASRDRGVGQPQHF
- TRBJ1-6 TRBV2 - TGTGCCAGCAGTGAAGGGGGCCTGTCACCCCTCCACTTT CASSEGGLSPLHF
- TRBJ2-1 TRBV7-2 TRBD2 TGTGCCAGCAGCACCCCGGTGGGCGGGGGGGCCTACAATGAGCAGTTCTTC CASSTPVGGGAYNEQFF
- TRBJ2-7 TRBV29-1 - TGCAGCGTTGAAGCGAGGCGACACCCTGATTGGGAGCAGTACTTC CSVEARRHPDWEQYF
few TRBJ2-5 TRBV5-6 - TGTGCCAGCAGCTTGGCTGCGGGGCGGGAGACCCAGTACTTC CASSLAAGRETQYF
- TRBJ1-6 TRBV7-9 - TGTGCCAGCAGCTTAGTGGGTCCAGATTCACCCCTCCACTTT CASSLVGPDSPLHF
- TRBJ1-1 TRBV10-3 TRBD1 TGTGCCATCAGTGGGACAGGGGCGAACACTGAAGCTTTCTTT CAISGTGANTEAFF
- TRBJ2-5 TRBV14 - TGTGCCAGCAGCCCCTCGGGCACGCGGTCCGGGTGGGAGACCCAGTACTTC CASSPSGTRSGWETQYF
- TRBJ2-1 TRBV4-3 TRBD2 TGCGCCAGCAGCACGCGACTAGCGGGGGGCGGAGATGAGCAGTTCTTC CASSTRLAGGGDEQFF
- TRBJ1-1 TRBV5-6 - TGTGCCAGCAGCTTGCAGGGGATGGAGGTACGGAACACTGAAGCTTTCTTT CASSLQGMEVRNTEAFF
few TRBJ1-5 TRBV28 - TGTGCCAGCAGTGGGGCCAGGAGCAATCAGCCCCAGCATTTT CASSGARSNQPQHF